The 13 T cell receptor beta chains listed next were all sequenced from one sample in a study of blood T cell repertoires in COVID-19. Only in-frame clones appear in the TCRdb table, and some are missing; sequencing was by immunoSEQ multiplex PCR. The profile covers 350,000 to 550,000 clones, with 80% to 90% appearing a single time and more than 0.95% taken by the ten largest. Sequenced: PBMCs or T cells enriched from blood (not recorded which). These receptors came from a man aged 25 to 40 who had recovered from COVID-19.

V and J are TRBV27 and TRBJ1-2, with 9 positions matching TRBD1. V was pared by 8 bases and J by 5 bases, with 6 bases of the junction left unmatched. CDR3 size: 13 residues. The germline gives CDR1 MNHEY, CDR2 SMNVEV (reference sequence). CDR3 sequence reads: CASRVGQGYGYTF. As DNA, the CDR3 is TGTGCCAGCCGGGTTGGACAGGGGTATGGCTACACCTTC.

This sequence joins TRBV2 and TRBJ2-2; 9 nucleotides agree with TRBD2. Trimming cost V 8 bases and J 5 bases; bases outside gene matches: 9. The CDR3 spans 15 residues. Germline assignment: CDR1 SNHLY and CDR2 FYNNEI. CDR3 amino acids: CASEASGIGTGELFF. As DNA, the CDR3 is TGTGCCAGCGAAGCTAGCGGGATTGGTACCGGGGAGCTGTTTTTT.

V and J are TRBV5-8 and TRBJ2-7; 8 bases agree with TRBD1. The CDR3 has 13 amino acids. J lost 4 bases, V lost 4 bases, and 4 bases had no gene match. Germline V gene data show CDR1 as SGHTS and CDR2 as YDEGEE. In DNA form, the CDR3 reads TGTGCCAGCAGCCTGGGACAGGATTACGAGCAGTACTTC. Translated, it gives CASSLGQDYEQYF.

The chain couples TRBV12-3 or TRBV12-4 to TRBJ2-3; D is uncertain. V was clipped by 7 bases and J by 2 bases, with 10 bases between them. The length of the CDR3 is 13 residues. CDR3 in amino acids: CASTLNPTDTQYF. The CDR3, as DNA: TGTGCCAGCACTCTTAATCCCACAGATACGCAGTATTTT.

The chain combines TRBV7-2 with TRBJ2-2; 9 positions match TRBD2. This CDR3 has 17 residues. The junction had 8 bases not matched to a gene; V was cut back by 2 bases and J by 4 bases. Germline V gene data show CDR1 as SGHTA and CDR2 as FQGNSA. CDR3 sequence: CASSLYLSGRGTGELFF. CDR3 DNA sequence: TGTGCCAGCAGCTTATACCTTAGCGGGAGAGGCACCGGGGAGCTGTTTTTT.

J is TRBJ1-6 and V is TRBV27; D not certain. This CDR3 is 15 amino acids long. Trimming pared 3 bases from V and 7 bases from J, leaving 13 bases between. CDR1 is MNHEY, CDR2 SMNVEV, per germline (reference sequence). The CDR3 coding sequence is TGTGCCAGCAGTTTTGGCAGTACGGGGAATTCACCCCTCCACTTT. This translates into CASSFGSTGNSPLHF.

This sequence joins TRBV3-1 (or the pseudogene TRBV3-2) and TRBJ1-2, with D hard to call. V was clipped by 2 bases and J by 5 bases, with 6 bases between them. The CDR3 covers 12 residues. Germline-derived CDR1 and CDR2 are LGHDT and YNNKEL (reference sequence). This CDR3 reads CASSQIQYGYTF. CDR3 coding DNA: TGTGCCAGCAGCCAAATCCAATATGGCTACACCTTC.

The chain uses TRBV30 and TRBJ1-2; unclear D gene. The CDR3 sequence is 14 residues long. The V gene's germline CDR1 is GTSNPN and CDR2 SVGIG (reference sequence). V was shortened by 6 bases and J by 4 bases, with 18 bases between the two germline ends. The CDR3 sequence is CACAPRPYIYGYTF. Written as DNA, the CDR3 is TGTGCCTGTGCCCCGAGGCCTTATATCTATGGCTACACCTTC.

The chain employs TRBV25-1 and TRBJ2-2, with D uncertain. The V gene lost 3 bases and the J gene lost 2 bases, with 10 bases spanning the gap. CDR1 and CDR2 from the germline V gene are MGHDK and SYGVNS. The CDR3 spans 15 residues. The DNA for the CDR3 is TGTGCCAGCAGTGACGGTAGTCTTAACACCGGGGAGCTGTTTTTT. It translates to CASSDGSLNTGELFF.

The genes are TRBV6-4 and TRBJ2-5; TRBD1 matches 8 bases. Germline V gene lookup returns CDR1 MRHNA and CDR2 SNTAGT. CDR3 length equals 16 residues. The ends lost 3 bases at V and 4 bases at J; junction bases unmatched: 10. The CDR3 region has the DNA TGTGCCAGCAGTGAAAGGGGTCAGGGGGCAACAGAGACCCAGTACTTC. This codes for CASSERGQGATETQYF.

This clone was seen more than once but under ten times. The J gene is TRBJ2-7, the V gene TRBV27; the match to TRBD2 covers 10 bases. J lost 4 bases, V lost 4 bases, and 19 bases had no gene match. From germline, CDR1 is MNHEY and CDR2 SMNVEV (reference sequence). The CDR3 extends over 19 amino acids. Here the CDR3 reads CASSSNRPSKAGGAYEQYF. CDR3 in DNA: TGTGCCAGCAGTTCTAACAGACCCTCAAAAGCGGGAGGGGCTTACGAGCAGTACTTC.

The chain is built from TRBV15 and TRBJ1-5; D gene unclear. CDR3 length: 14 residues. Germline lookup yields CDR1 LNHNV and CDR2 YYDKDF (reference sequence). V was pared by 3 bases and J by 3 bases, with 9 bases between. The CDR3 DNA reads as TGTGCCACCAGCAGTTTTGACATCAATCAGCCCCAGCATTTT. Translated, it gives CATSSFDINQPQHF.

The J gene is TRBJ1-2, the V gene TRBV2; D call uncertain. Trimming removed 1 base from V and 1 base from J, with 10 bases in between. CDR1 SNHLY and CDR2 FYNNEI come from the germline V gene. The CDR3 length is 15 residues. The chain's CDR3 is CASSEETIRNYGYTF. In nucleotides, the CDR3 is TGTGCCAGCAGTGAAGAAACAATTCGTAACTATGGCTACACCTTC.